The 10 T cell receptor beta chains below come from one sample, sequenced in a study of T cell responses to AZD1222 COVID-19 vaccine. Produced via immunoSEQ multiplex PCR; TCRdb's table is partial and in-frame only. The sample has over 60,000 clones; roughly 84% are singletons. The source material was peripheral blood, sampled on day 0 of AZD1222 vaccination. These receptors were taken from an adult in good health.

The chain couples TRBV5-8 to TRBJ2-5, with D unclear. The germline V gene encodes CDR1 SGHTS and CDR2 YDEGEE. V was shortened by 2 bases and J by 5 bases, with 4 bases between the two germline ends. This CDR3 is 11 amino acids long. This chain's CDR3 is CASSLSETQYF. The DNA of the CDR3 is TGTGCCAGCAGCTTATCCGAGACCCAGTACTTC.

The CDR3 sequence: CARETGGSLHGYTF. CDR3 nucleotides: TGCGCCAGGGAGACAGGGGGCTCTCTGCATGGCTACACCTTC. The V gene is TRBV5-1, the J gene TRBJ1-2; 10 nucleotides agree with TRBD1. The CDR3 length is 14 residues. With V trimmed by 8 bases and J by 6 bases, 10 bases remained unmatched. From germline, CDR1 is SGHRS and CDR2 YFSETQ. Supplemented by reference TRBV5-1 and TRBJ1-2, the full variable domain reads KAGVTQTPRYLIKTRGQQVTLSCSPISGHRSVSWYQQTPGQGLQFLFEYFSETQRNKGNFPGRFSGRQFSNSRSEMNVSTLELGDSALYLCARETGGSLHGYTFGSGTRLTVV.

This chain links TRBV7-2 with TRBJ2-5, with a weak D call TRBD1 (6 bases). Germline assignment: CDR1 SGHTA and CDR2 FQGNSA. The CDR3 is 16 amino acids. V was clipped by 1 base and J by 1 base, with 13 bases between them. The CDR3 DNA follows: TGTGCCAGCAGCTTAGGGTCAGGCAGGGGCCAAGAGACCCAGTACTTC. It yields the protein CASSLGSGRGQETQYF.

The CDR3 here is CASSRTGTHDTEAFF. The CDR3 DNA reads as TGTGCCAGCAGCCGTACCGGGACACATGACACTGAAGCTTTCTTT. This chain links TRBV9 with TRBJ1-1; TRBD1 might be the D (6 bases). V lost 4 bases, J lost 3 bases, and 16 bases lay in between. The CDR3 consists of 15 residues. The germline V gene encodes CDR1 SGDLS and CDR2 YYNGEE.

V gene TRBV10-3 combines with J gene TRBJ1-4, with D possibly TRBD1 on 6 matching bases. V was trimmed by 2 bases and J by 12 bases, leaving 19 bases between them. CDR1 and CDR2 (germline): ENHRY, SYGVKD. CDR3 length: 15 amino acids. Written as DNA, the CDR3 is TGTGCCATCAGTGAGAGAGAACTTCCAGGGGTAGAACTGTTTTTT. Its protein is CAISERELPGVELFF.

The rearrangement joins TRBV30 to TRBJ1-1; no clear D. V was shortened by 4 bases and J by 4 bases, with 13 bases between the two germline ends. Germline lookup yields CDR1 GTSNPN and CDR2 SVGIG (reference sequence). This CDR3 is built from 13 residues. DNA of the CDR3: TGTGCCTGGACCTCCGGGGTTGGCACTGAAGCTTTCTTT. This encodes CAWTSGVGTEAFF.

The chain uses TRBV5-1 and TRBJ1-1; D uncertain. V lost 4 bases to trimming and J lost 1 base, with 11 bases between them. The CDR3 has 14 residues. CDR1 SGHRS and CDR2 YFSETQ come from the germline V gene. CDR3 in DNA: TGCGCCAGCAGCGATTCGCCTCCGAACACTGAAGCTTTCTTT. Its translation: CASSDSPPNTEAFF.

The rearrangement joins TRBV28 to TRBJ1-1, with D maybe TRBD1 (6 bases). Trimming left V 2 bases short and J 1 base short, with 11 bases between. CDR1 and CDR2 (germline): MDHEN, SYDVKM. The CDR3 covers 15 residues. Written as DNA, the CDR3 is TGTGCCAGCAGTTTAACAGGGAGGGGGAACACTGAAGCTTTCTTT. Protein sequence: CASSLTGRGNTEAFF.

As concerns this clone: Mismatch with germline at one junction end may stem from a read error. This rearrangement joins TRBV7-2 to TRBJ2-7; TRBD2 is a possible D gene (6 bases). The germline V gene encodes CDR1 SGHTA and CDR2 FQGNSA. CDR3 length: 16 amino acids. Here the CDR3 DNA reads TGTGCCAGCAGCATAGCGGACGGACCGATTTCCTACGAGCAGTACTTC. The encoded protein is CASSIADGPISYEQYF.

This sequence joins TRBV3-1 (or the pseudogene TRBV3-2) and TRBJ2-1; 7 bases map to TRBD2. The V gene end was trimmed by 4 bases and the J gene end by 0 bases; junction bases not matched to a gene: 3. Germline values: CDR1 LGHDT, CDR2 YNNKEL (reference sequence). This CDR3 spans 15 amino acids. CDR3 residues: CASSPGTTSYNEQFF. The CDR3 nucleotides read TGTGCCAGCAGCCCCGGGACTACCTCCTACAATGAGCAGTTCTTC.